This TCR beta chain was sequenced during a study of beta chain features in type 1 diabetes listed by TCRdb under 2018. About the study as a whole: No differences in mean age, gender distribution, total cell number or subset yield were found between patients and healthy donors. A total of 90 million to 120 million sorted cells were examined across all samples, and a strong correlation was observed between cell number per subset and RNA yield. In the study, recently diagnosed type 1 diabetes patients and matched healthy donors were compared on the TCRB repertoires of their sorted circulating CD4+ T cell subsets. Regulatory and stem cell-like memory subsets were isolated from only 8 patients and about 8 healthy donors, whereas naive and central memory subsets came from all 28 donors.

All of the isolated RNA was reverse transcribed with the High Capacity cDNA Reverse Transcription Kit, so expressed TCRB transcripts were sequenced. Deep immunoSEQ sequencing was performed on naive, central memory and regulatory T cell samples, with an average of around 3.4 million total reads per sample. Sorted cells were lysed in RLT buffer and RNA was extracted with DNase-treated RNeasy Micro or Mini kits, depending on cell number. Each cell subset was processed separately to prevent cross-contamination, with patient and healthy donor samples processed together. The immunoSEQ multiplex PCR was used to amplify TCRB sequences from cDNA, yielding 87-bp fragments that span the CDR3 region. Sequencing of the amplicons was done on the Illumina HiSeq platform. The source study handled its data this way. PCR bias was corrected computationally using synthetic template baselines, and reads within Hamming distance 2 were collapsed, with unmergeable singletons discarded. By aligning reads against IMGT, V, D and J genes, CDR3 length, and insertions or deletions at six rearrangement sites were assigned. Within each subset, clonotype counts were normalized to sorted cell number, after which true diversity and Gini coefficients were computed with the tcR R package. The overlap coefficient, calculated on TCRB nucleotide sequences, was used to quantify repertoire sharing. Not all clones reach the TCRdb copy of this immuneACCESS table, which keeps in-frame sequences only. Checked studies attribute under half of the gap to unresolved V genes and leave the rest unexplained. V and J calls and clone size are copied from that table; D and trimming were computed from the DNA. The sample table shows about 160,000 clones, and about 8.1% are seen once. The ten largest clones add up to approximately 0.69% of the sample.

From each donor, a single peripheral blood sample of approximately 120 mL on average was drawn into heparinised tubes. Naive, central memory, regulatory and stem cell-like memory CD4+ T cells were sorted on a BD FACSAria II using a panel including CD45RO, CCR7, CD25, CD127, CD95 and CD27. A purity above 98% was achieved for all sorted populations. PBMCs were isolated immediately by Lymphoprep density gradient centrifugation and stained directly without culture. To minimize batch effects, samples were stained and sorted in pairs, one healthy donor with one patient per experiment. The CDR1 and CDR2 encoded by the germline V gene (reference sequence) are MNHEY and SMNVEV. Trimming at the junction amounts to 6 bases on V and 3 bases on J, and the germline ends lie 15 bases apart. Counted from cysteine to phenylalanine, this CDR3 has 14 amino acids. CDR3 DNA only is kept here, 42 bases in frame from base 1.

Notes on this clone: Its antigen is still unknown. Base quality data are lacking; no much larger clone is found one base away.

What the study reported, not specific to this receptor: Because the HLA sub-analyses included only small numbers of individuals, any influence of HLA type on TCRB rearrangement was left unresolved. At VDJ recombination sites, type 1 diabetes patients had fewer insertions and more deleted nucleotides, which implies abnormalities in thymic rearrangement. Naive, central memory and regulatory TCRB repertoires appeared more similar among patients than among healthy donors. PCR might favor shorter templates, but patient and control samples were amplified and corrected together, so any skew would affect both groups equally. A moderate but significant shortening of TCRB CDR3 length was observed in type 1 diabetes patients in all four CD4+ subsets. Because cDNA rather than genomic DNA was sequenced, highly expressing activated cells could have been over-represented, although no difference in activation and CD3 levels was found between groups.

Sequenced sample: central memory CD4+ T cells from blood. Recombination joined TRBV27 with TRBJ2-7; no D gene can be assigned with confidence. This sequence was found in a man aged 18 to 35 in good health. The CDR3 corresponds to CASRPTDRLYEQYF. The nucleotides read TGTGCCAGCAGACCGACGGATAGACTCTACGAGCAGTACTTC.